This TCR beta chain was captured by sequencing in a study of early T cells in non-severe SARS-CoV-2 infection. Study in general: Chains were not paired, and sequencing was done on bulk RNA from unsorted whole blood.

Study-wide results and caveats: VDJdb matches were skewed toward anti-spike CD8 T cell responses.

There are a few counts of this clonotype. The antigen remains unidentified. Unique molecular identifiers (one per individual cDNA molecule) were attached. TCRdb reprocessed the 5' RACE reads with MiXCR, giving one entry per CDR3 protein. The table shows around 60,000 distinct CDR3 sequences, with more than 9.5% occurring only once. Sequencing used whole blood. This receptor was obtained from an adult who was a healthcare worker with PCR-confirmed SARS-CoV-2 infection or an uninfected control (not recorded which).

DNA for the CDR3: TGTGCCAGCAGCTTAGCGGAAGGGTTGGGGCAGCCCCAGCATTTT. It specifies CASSLAEGLGQPQHF. The V and J genes are TRBV7-2 and TRBJ1-5; D remains ambiguous. The CDR3 totals 15 residues. Germline CDR1 reads SGHTA; CDR2 reads FQGNSA. V was pared by 0 bases and J by 7 bases, with 13 bases between.